A single TCR beta chain is shown here with its context. Its antigen is undetermined. This record comes from a study of T cell repertoires in cytomegalovirus infection. TCRdb reanalysed the reads using MiXCR and keeps one entry per CDR3 protein. The sample yields over 300,000 distinct CDR3 sequences, more than 8% seen once. Study-wide points: HLA-C-restricted CMV-specific TCR beta clonotypes were dominant in the ex vivo response.

Looked up from germline, CDR1 is MDHEN and CDR2 is SYDVKM. The junction had 19 bases not matched to a gene; V was cut back by 5 bases and J by 9 bases. The CDR3 runs 16 residues. The chain links TRBV28 to TRBJ2-7; 7 nucleotides match TRBD1. This sequence originates from a human donor in good health (CMV status not recorded). Some clones in this sample may be carry-over from other donors' samples. The sequenced sample was PBMCs. CDR3 residues: CASSPLSGTVPTGQYF. Here the CDR3 DNA reads TGTGCCAGCAGTCCACTATCCGGGACAGTCCCCACGGGGCAGTACTTC.